Sequencing of this TCR beta chain was carried out in a study of cytomegalovirus exposure and HLA in healthy donors. Points from the study as a whole: Across donors, sequencing depth was assumed by presence/absence analyses to be roughly uniform. Whilst most TCR sequences proved rare, a subset of public TCRs occurred across many donors.

J was trimmed by 3 bases and V by 0 bases; bases with no gene match: 2. This CDR3 comprises 15 residues. Germline CDR1 is MNHEY and CDR2 is SVGAGI. 60 Vbeta and 13 Jbeta primers were used in PCR. Produced via immunoSEQ multiplex PCR; TCRdb's table is partial and in-frame only. This sample has about 110,000 clones, with 76% found just once. A word on this clone: As yet, its antigen is unknown.

Specimen: PBMCs. The chain uses TRBV6-5 and TRBJ2-7, with 10 bases that match TRBD1. This receptor was identified in a man in his forties or fifties in good health and CMV-seropositive. CDR3 in amino acids: CASSYSWTGGYEQYF. The CDR3 DNA is TGTGCCAGCAGTTACTCGTGGACAGGGGGCTACGAGCAGTACTTC.